The clone carrying this T cell receptor beta chain was counted many times. Antigen: not known. In the original workflow: Researchers built a distant-metastasis classifier for papillary thyroid cancer that drew on CDR3 differences across clinicopathological groups. Using MiXCR, TCRdb reanalyzed the PCR reads. These V and J calls are TCRdb output, not the study's own analysis. Of about 40,000 clones detected, around 18% appear once; the ten largest clones hold approximately 15%. The record originates from a study of metastatic and nonmetastatic thyroid tumors. Study-level background: From malignant and benign thyroid patients, repertoires in blood and in tumor or nodule tissue were compared.

Per the germline V gene, CDR1 is SGHTA and CDR2 is FQGTGA. This CDR3 contains 14 residues. V shed 5 bases and J shed 6 bases, with 16 bases lying between them. Findings and limits, study-wide: Relative to benign nodules, malignant thyroid tumors were reportedly characterized by significantly elevated TCR beta diversity in blood and tumor.

Each patient went into thyroid surgery without having received any treatment. The chain employs TRBV7-3 and TRBJ1-1; a weak D match, TRBD1 (6 bases). The sequence was obtained from a female donor with papillary thyroid cancer or a benign thyroid nodule (not recorded which). Some clones in this sample may be carry-over from other donors' samples. Specimen: tumor tissue. CDR3 nucleotides: TGTGCCAGCAGCCCGGGGGCCCGGGGAGCTGAAGCTTTCTTT. Its translation: CASSPGARGAEAFF.